This TCR beta chain was sequenced during a study of blood T cell repertoires in COVID-19. Study information: Some COVID-19 samples were acute and others convalescent; all came from the United States, Italy and Spain. PBMCs, B-cell-depleted T cells, or T cells were the source of the cDNA or gDNA that made up the material.

Original processing notes: Reference gene primer amplification gave nucleated cell count estimates. Sequencing used immunoSEQ multiplex PCR; TCRdb keeps in-frame clones, though not all of them. Clone size and the V and J calls come from that table; the DNA yielded D and trimming. The sample consists of 110,000 or so clones, about four fifths of them appearing once. This clone was counted a few times. Trimming removed 3 bases from V and 2 bases from J; junction bases left unmatched: 14. There are 20 residues in the CDR3. CDR1 and CDR2 (germline): SNHLY, FYNNEI. The sequence was collected from a woman in her 40s with acute or convalescent COVID-19. The sequencing input was peripheral blood. The rearrangement joins TRBV2 to TRBJ2-2; 11 nucleotides agree with TRBD1. CDR3 sequence: CASSEKSLDRGPRNTGELFF. As DNA, the CDR3 is TGTGCCAGCAGTGAGAAAAGTTTGGACAGGGGGCCGAGAAACACCGGGGAGCTGTTTTTT.